The 27 T cell receptor beta chains given below trace back to one sample, sequenced in a study of shared clonotypes between healthy human individuals. The table came from immunoSEQ multiplex PCR; TCRdb's copy has only in-frame clones and leaves some out. There are 1 million to 1.3 million clones in the sample; roughly 74% occur only once, and roughly 0.55% lies in the top ten. The specimen was memory CD4+ T cells from PBMCs. This sample's subset: CD45RA-negative fraction. Source of these receptors: a man between 18 and 29 years old in good health. Some clones in this sample may be carry-over from other donors' samples.

This clone was detected many times. The rearrangement uses TRBV7-9 and TRBJ1-1; tentatively, D is TRBD1 (5 bases). V lost 5 bases and J 4 bases, leaving 14 bases between the germline ends. The CDR3 covers 14 residues. Per germline, CDR1 SEHNR and CDR2 FQNEAQ (reference sequence). In nucleotides, the CDR3 is TGTGCCAGCAGCGACCAGGGAGTCGGCACTGAAGCTTTCTTT. Protein sequence: CASSDQGVGTEAFF.

As concerns this clone: This sample also contains other DNA sequences that code for the same CDR3. The V and J genes are TRBV7-3 and TRBJ2-1; 9 bases align to TRBD1. CDR3 length: 15 residues. V was pared by 3 bases and J by 2 bases, with 2 bases of the junction left unmatched. Per the germline V gene, CDR1 is SGHTA and CDR2 is FQGTGA. The CDR3: CASSLGTGTYNEQFF. CDR3 DNA sequence: TGTGCCAGCAGCTTGGGGACAGGGACCTACAATGAGCAGTTCTTC.

V is TRBV4-1 and J is TRBJ2-5, with TRBD2 identical over 8 bases. With V trimmed by 0 bases and J by 2 bases, 11 bases remained unmatched. This CDR3 region has 18 residues. Germline CDR1 and CDR2: MGHRA and YSYEKL. CDR3 amino acids: CASSQDVASGRTQETQYF. The CDR3 DNA follows: TGCGCCAGCAGCCAAGATGTAGCTAGCGGGCGAACACAAGAGACCCAGTACTTC.

The table lists this clone with a few counts. The CDR3 coding sequence is TGTGCCAGCAGCATCGGACTAGCGGGAGCCAATGAGCAGTTCTTC. Translation gives CASSIGLAGANEQFF. This chain uses TRBV11-2 with TRBJ2-1; 13 bases fit TRBD2. Germline CDR1 SGHAT, CDR2 FQNNGV. The V segment lost 5 bases and the J segment 6 bases; nucleotides outside the gene matches: 4. The CDR3 covers 15 residues.

As to this clone: A much bigger clone sits one base away, suggesting this may be a read error. The chain links TRBV29-1 to TRBJ1-1, with D perhaps TRBD1 (5 bases). Germline values: CDR1 SQVTM, CDR2 ANQGSEA. The V gene lost 6 bases and the J gene lost 6 bases, with 14 bases spanning the gap. The CDR3 length is 12 residues. The CDR3 DNA reads as TGCAGCGTGAGTCCAGGGAGAGCTGAAGCTTTCTTT. This sequence encodes CSVSPGRAEAFF.

The V call is TRBV7-2, the J call TRBJ2-7; 13 bases are shared with TRBD2. The CDR3 runs to 17 residues. The germline V gene has CDR1 SGHTA and CDR2 FQGNSA. The V and J ends lost 1 base and 4 bases, in that order; junction bases with no gene match: 7. The DNA for the CDR3 is TGTGCCAGCAGCTTAGGGGGACTAGCGGGAAATGTTTACGAGCAGTACTTC. It codes for CASSLGGLAGNVYEQYF.

This clone was counted between two and nine times. The rearrangement uses TRBV13 and TRBJ2-1, with 10 bases fitting TRBD2. Unmatched junction bases numbered 3, after V lost 5 bases and J lost 5 bases. The CDR3 is made up of 14 amino acids. Germline V gene sequence: CDR1 PRHDT, CDR2 FYEKMQ (reference sequence). CDR3 sequence reads: CASSATSGNNEQFF. CDR3 bases: TGTGCCAGCAGCGCAACTAGCGGGAACAATGAGCAGTTCTTC.

The V and J genes are TRBV27 and TRBJ2-1, with D tentatively TRBD2 (6 bases). V lost 3 bases, J lost 7 bases, and 16 bases lay in between. The CDR3 covers 15 residues. Germline CDR1 is MNHEY and CDR2 is SMNVEV (reference sequence). This CDR3 reads CASSFHGGQANEQFF. DNA of the CDR3: TGTGCCAGCAGTTTTCACGGAGGGCAGGCGAATGAGCAGTTCTTC.

This chain joins TRBV6-5 and TRBJ2-1, with TRBD2 identical over 7 bases. Unmatched junction bases numbered 7, after V lost 2 bases and J lost 6 bases. The germline V gene has CDR1 MNHEY and CDR2 SVGAGI. The CDR3 is made up of 15 amino acids. The CDR3 DNA reads as TGTGCCAGCAGTTACCGGGCGGGAGCCCCCAATGAGCAGTTCTTC. This gives the protein CASSYRAGAPNEQFF.

Here the CDR3 reads CASSEGWGGGAGETQYF. The CDR3 bases are TGTGCCAGCAGTGAAGGTTGGGGAGGGGGAGCCGGAGAGACCCAGTACTTC. The chain is built from TRBV2 and TRBJ2-5, with D tentatively TRBD2 (7 bases). The V gene lost 1 base and the J gene lost 4 bases, with 19 bases spanning the gap. Germline CDR1 is SNHLY and CDR2 is FYNNEI. The CDR3 length is 17 residues. The entire variable domain, with the rest obtained from reference TRBV2 and TRBJ2-5, is as follows: EPEVTQTPSHQVTQMGQEVILRCVPISNHLYFYWYRQILGQKVEFLVSFYNNEISEKSEIFDDQFSVERPDGSNFTLKIRSTKLEDSAMYFCASSEGWGGGAGETQYFGPGTRLLVL.

The chain employs TRBV4-1 and TRBJ2-2; a possible D gene is TRBD2 (6 bases). V shed 1 base and J shed 12 bases, with 12 bases lying between them. Germline V CDR1 and CDR2: MGHRA, YSYEKL. The CDR3 runs 13 residues. CDR3 DNA: TGCGCCAGCAGCCAAGTGGTACGGGAGAAGCTGTTTTTT. Amino acids: CASSQVVREKLFF.

This clone came up a few times. This chain uses TRBV5-1 with TRBJ2-5; 10 bases match TRBD2. The CDR3 runs 18 residues. Germline CDR1 SGHRS, CDR2 YFSETQ. After removal of 3 bases from V and 0 bases from J, the junction contained 11 bases not matched to a gene. CDR3 nucleotides: TGCGCCAGCAGCTCCAAACTAGCGGGAACCCACTACCAAGAGACCCAGTACTTC. Its protein is CASSSKLAGTHYQETQYF.

The V and J genes are TRBV6-6 and TRBJ1-2; no reliable D call. The germline gives CDR1 MNHNY, CDR2 SVGAGI (reference sequence). Trimming shortened V by 7 bases and J by 5 bases, and 11 bases separated the two germline ends. The CDR3 is made up of 12 amino acids. In DNA, the CDR3 is TGTGCCAGCAATAGTATAAGTTATGGCTACACCTTC. It codes for CASNSISYGYTF.

At least ten counts were recorded for this clone. The V call is TRBV2, the J call TRBJ2-7; D gene ambiguous. The CDR3 is 11 residues long. V lost 5 bases and J lost 3, with 5 bases in between. Germline V gives CDR1 SNHLY, CDR2 FYNNEI. For the CDR3, the DNA is TGTGCCAGCAGTTATATCTACGAGCAGTACTTC. Amino acids: CASSYIYEQYF.

This sequence joins TRBV28 and TRBJ2-7; D gene unclear. The CDR3 sequence is 14 residues long. Trimming pared 6 bases from V and 0 bases from J, leaving 12 bases between. Germline V CDR1 and CDR2: MDHEN, SYDVKM. CDR3 residues: CASSPITNSYEQYF. The CDR3 nucleotides read TGTGCCAGCAGCCCTATTACTAACTCCTACGAGCAGTACTTC.

This clone was counted a few times. The V call is TRBV2, the J call TRBJ2-2; a weak D match, TRBD2 (6 bases). Germline-derived CDR1 and CDR2 are SNHLY and FYNNEI. CDR3 length equals 15 residues. V lost 0 bases, J lost 7 bases, and 12 bases lay in between. The CDR3 loop is CASSEARDHGGELFF. The CDR3, as DNA: TGTGCCAGCAGTGAAGCGCGGGACCATGGCGGGGAGCTGTTTTTT.

This clone was seen a few times. V and J are TRBV30 and TRBJ1-6; D call uncertain. V lost 0 bases to trimming and J lost 0 bases, with 9 bases between them. Germline lookup yields CDR1 GTSNPN and CDR2 SVGIG (reference sequence). The CDR3 contains 16 residues. DNA of the CDR3: TGTGCCTGGAGTGTACGCGGGAGCTCCTATAATTCACCCCTCCACTTT. Protein sequence: CAWSVRGSSYNSPLHF.

This clone has a count of ten or more. Additional DNA sequences in this sample encode the identical CDR3. The J gene is TRBJ1-2, the V gene TRBV11-2, with D unresolved. Germline CDR1 SGHAT, CDR2 FQNNGV. Trimming cost V 4 bases and J 4 bases, with 10 bases left between them. This CDR3 has 13 residues. The DNA of the CDR3 is TGTGCCAGCAGCTATGGACGGTCCTATGGCTACACCTTC. It specifies CASSYGRSYGYTF.

The CDR3 loop reads CASSFFLTQPIYEQYF. CDR3 nucleotide sequence: TGTGCCAGCAGCTTTTTCCTCACTCAACCTATATACGAGCAGTACTTC. The rearrangement uses TRBV7-9 and TRBJ2-7; no clear D gene. This CDR3 is built from 16 residues. Trimming took 3 bases from V and 4 from J, leaving 19 bases between them. Germline V gene data show CDR1 as SEHNR and CDR2 as FQNEAQ (reference sequence).

The V and J genes are TRBV5-4 and TRBJ2-1; 7 bases agree with TRBD2. The junction had 5 bases not matched to a gene; V was cut back by 1 base and J by 4 bases. CDR3 length: 15 amino acids. The germline CDR1 and CDR2 sequences are SGHNT and YYREEE (reference sequence). Here the CDR3 DNA reads TGTGCCAGCAGCTTGTCGCGCGGGGGATACAATGAGCAGTTCTTC. It yields the protein CASSLSRGGYNEQFF.

For the CDR3, the DNA is TGTGCCAGCAGTCCCTTGGGAGCCAAAAACATTCAGTACTTC. As protein: CASSPLGAKNIQYF. This chain connects TRBV28 to TRBJ2-4, with D uncertain. The CDR3 is made up of 14 amino acids. V lost 5 bases and J lost 0, with 8 bases in between. Germline V gene lookup returns CDR1 MDHEN and CDR2 SYDVKM.

This clone was seen a handful of times. The V and J genes are TRBV4-1 and TRBJ1-2; unclear D gene. Germline V gene lookup returns CDR1 MGHRA and CDR2 YSYEKL. The CDR3 sequence is 15 residues long. The V gene lost 4 bases and the J gene lost 6 bases, with 18 bases spanning the gap. The chain's CDR3 is CASSPPSPTKNGYTF. The CDR3 bases are TGCGCCAGCAGCCCCCCCTCCCCGACAAAGAATGGCTACACCTTC.

This clone was detected once. V and J are TRBV5-1 and TRBJ2-7; a weak D match, TRBD2 (5 bases). Per the germline V gene, CDR1 is SGHRS and CDR2 is YFSETQ. CDR3 length: 14 residues. Trimming took 5 bases from V and 2 from J, leaving 14 bases between them. CDR3 DNA: TGCGCCAGCAGTCTATACGGGGATGCCTACGAGCAGTACTTC. This sequence encodes CASSLYGDAYEQYF.

V is TRBV5-6 and J is TRBJ1-5; D may be TRBD1 (6 bases). Trimming cost V 0 bases and J 2 bases, with 12 bases left between them. CDR1 is SGHDT, CDR2 YYEEEE, per germline. The CDR3 loop spans 16 amino acids. The CDR3 reads CASSLGPGVGNQPQHF. DNA for the CDR3: TGTGCCAGCAGCTTGGGGCCAGGGGTGGGCAATCAGCCCCAGCATTTT. Together with reference TRBV5-6 and TRBJ1-5, the CDR3 gives the full variable domain: DAGVTQSPTHLIKTRGQQVTLRCSPKSGHDTVSWYQQALGQGPQFIFQYYEEEERQRGNFPDRFSGHQFPNYSSELNVNALLLGDSALYLCASSLGPGVGNQPQHFGDGTRLSIL.

The V call is TRBV28, the J call TRBJ1-2; 10 bases align to TRBD1. The CDR3 is 17 residues long. With 4 bases clipped from V and 6 bases from J, the junction kept 14 bases outside the gene matches. Germline lookup yields CDR1 MDHEN and CDR2 SYDVKM. The DNA of the CDR3 is TGTGCCAGCAGTTCGCCGCTTACGGGACAGGGGATAGATGGCTACACCTTC. Protein: CASSSPLTGQGIDGYTF.

This clone appeared once. The J gene is TRBJ1-6, the V gene TRBV30; D unresolved. The V gene's germline CDR1 is GTSNPN and CDR2 SVGIG (reference sequence). The CDR3 totals 14 residues. Trimming left V 3 bases short and J 0 bases short, with 6 bases between. The CDR3 nucleotides are TGTGCCTGGAGGCTGAGCTCCTATAATTCACCCCTCCACTTT. Translation: CAWRLSSYNSPLHF.

A few counts support this clone. Other DNA sequences of this sample code for an identical CDR3. The chain has TRBV5-1 and TRBJ1-1; D is unclear. The germline CDR1 and CDR2 sequences are SGHRS and YFSETQ. Trimming left V 0 bases short and J 1 base short, with 4 bases between. This CDR3 comprises 13 residues. Here the CDR3 DNA reads TGCGCCAGCAGCTTGGAGACGAACACTGAAGCTTTCTTT. This codes for CASSLETNTEAFF. The variable domain in full, completed from reference TRBV5-1 and TRBJ1-1, reads KAGVTQTPRYLIKTRGQQVTLSCSPISGHRSVSWYQQTPGQGLQFLFEYFSETQRNKGNFPGRFSGRQFSNSRSEMNVSTLELGDSALYLCASSLETNTEAFFGQGTRLTVV.